What follows are 9 T cell receptor beta chains derived from one specimen sequenced in a study of siplizumab effects on memory and regulatory T cells. Clones were sequenced by immunoSEQ multiplex PCR, and TCRdb holds only the in-frame ones, with some missing. Seen here are under 70,000 clones, approximately 79% observed once, and the top ten hold 0.42%. The source material was memory CD4+ T cells sorted from blood. These receptors were obtained from a human donor in good health.

The rearrangement joins TRBV5-6 to TRBJ2-5; 12 bases line up with TRBD2. Looked up from germline, CDR1 is SGHDT and CDR2 is YYEEEE. This CDR3 has 17 residues. Unmatched junction bases numbered 5, after V lost 0 bases and J lost 2 bases. This CDR3 is CASSLDVGTSGQETQYF. CDR3 nucleotide sequence: TGTGCCAGCAGCTTGGACGTCGGGACTAGCGGGCAAGAGACCCAGTACTTC.

This chain connects TRBV7-2 to TRBJ2-2; 7 bases are a match to TRBD2. CDR3 length equals 14 residues. CDR1 is SGHTA and CDR2 is FQGNSA in the germline V gene. The J segment lost 6 bases and the V segment lost 1 base, leaving 2 bases of the junction unmatched. The CDR3 loop reads CASSLGLASGELFF. The CDR3 coding sequence is TGTGCCAGCAGCTTAGGACTAGCTTCCGGGGAGCTGTTTTTT.

The gene calls are TRBV10-3 and TRBJ1-6; D remains unclear. Germline V gene sequence: CDR1 ENHRY, CDR2 SYGVKD. V was trimmed by 6 bases and J by 10 bases, leaving 10 bases between them. This CDR3 has 12 residues. The CDR3 DNA reads as TGTGCCATCAGGGGCAATGGGTCACCCCTCCACTTT. Protein sequence: CAIRGNGSPLHF.

This chain links TRBV11-2 with TRBJ1-5, with unresolved D. V was clipped by 2 bases and J by 4 bases, with 12 bases between them. The CDR3 sequence is 15 residues long. The germline V gene encodes CDR1 SGHAT and CDR2 FQNNGV. The CDR3 protein is CASSLTPAPNQPQHF. DNA for the CDR3: TGTGCCAGCAGCTTAACCCCAGCCCCAAATCAGCCCCAGCATTTT.

In its sample, this clone was seen a few times. The chain combines TRBV10-3 with TRBJ2-7; D is unresolved. This CDR3 is built from 14 residues. Germline CDR1 ENHRY, CDR2 SYGVKD. Trimming removed 3 bases at V and 0 bases at J, with 9 bases between. The CDR3 protein is CAISDGRISYEQYF. The CDR3 DNA is TGTGCCATCAGTGACGGCCGAATCTCCTACGAGCAGTACTTC.

The chain joins TRBV5-1 to TRBJ2-3; TRBD2 might be the D (5 bases). Trimming removed 4 bases from V and 4 bases from J, with 10 bases in between. Germline assignment: CDR1 SGHRS and CDR2 YFSETQ. The CDR3 sequence is 13 residues long. The DNA for the CDR3 is TGCGCCAGCAGCCTCCCGGGGTCAGATACGCAGTATTTT. Encoded protein: CASSLPGSDTQYF.

The J gene is TRBJ2-4, the V gene TRBV2; TRBD2 aligns across 9 bases. CDR3 size: 14 residues. CDR1 and CDR2 from the germline V gene are SNHLY and FYNNEI. With V trimmed by 6 bases and J by 8 bases, 8 bases remained unmatched. As DNA, the CDR3 is TGTGCCAGCAGAGGCGTAGCGGGGGCTGACATTCAGTACTTC. Residues: CASRGVAGADIQYF.

This clone appeared once. The J gene is TRBJ2-2, the V gene TRBV18; TRBD1 matches 8 bases. The CDR3 consists of 15 residues. Germline V gene sequence: CDR1 KGHSH, CDR2 LQKENI. Unmatched junction bases numbered 3, after V lost 5 bases and J lost 1 base. The CDR3 nucleotides read TGTGCCAGCTCAACCGGGACAGGGAACACCGGGGAGCTGTTTTTT. It yields the protein CASSTGTGNTGELFF.

V gene TRBV5-1 combines with J gene TRBJ1-1; possible D gene TRBD1, 5 bases. Deletions cut 0 bases from V and 5 bases from J, with 11 bases between. This CDR3 has 14 residues. CDR1 SGHRS and CDR2 YFSETQ come from the germline V gene. In DNA form, the CDR3 reads TGCGCCAGCAGCTTGGGGGGCGCGGTGACTGAAGCTTTCTTT. Translated: CASSLGGAVTEAFF.